These 15 T cell receptor beta chains share one sample of origin, sequenced in a study of Ad26.COV2.S vaccination and SARS-CoV-2 variants. Assay: immunoSEQ multiplex PCR; the TCRdb copy retains only in-frame clones and omits some. The data hold around 420,000 clones, with approximately 90% observed a single time. Described treatment: over 15 received Ad26.COV2.S at low or high dose, single or two shots; about 5 received placebo; per-sample allocation not given. Specimen acquisition occurred on day 63 following the initial vaccine or placebo injection. Sequencing was performed on peripheral blood, taken in a trial of Ad26.COV2.S vaccine versus placebo. These receptor sequences come from a person between 18 and 60 years old who received the Ad26.COV2.S COVID-19 vaccine or a placebo.

This clone was observed at least ten times. J is TRBJ1-2 and V is TRBV3-1 (or the pseudogene TRBV3-2), with a tentative D call TRBD1 (5 bases). Germline V gene data show CDR1 as LGHDT and CDR2 as YNNKEL (reference sequence). The V and J ends lost 6 bases and 0 bases respectively, with 8 bases between them. The CDR3 sequence is 13 residues long. CDR3 protein: CASRDISNYGYTF. The CDR3 DNA sequence: TGTGCCAGCAGGGACATCTCTAACTATGGCTACACCTTC.

The rearrangement links TRBV11-2 to TRBJ2-7; TRBD1 aligns across 8 bases. CDR3 length: 14 residues. Germline V gene sequence: CDR1 SGHAT, CDR2 FQNNGV. V trimming: 5 bases; J trimming: 2 bases; junction bases outside the gene matches: 5. The CDR3 sequence: CASSQDRAAYEQYF. CDR3 DNA sequence: TGTGCCAGCAGCCAGGACAGGGCAGCCTACGAGCAGTACTTC.

The chain carries TRBV1 and TRBJ2-2; the D call of TRBD1 is as the table states it, not checked on the DNA. TRBV1 is a listed pseudogene. This CDR3 contains 22 residues. In DNA form, the CDR3 reads TGCACCAGCAGCTCAAGATTTATGGCCAGGGTCCCGCCGAATTGGCACACCGGGGAGCTGTTTTTT. Residues: CTSSSRFMARVPPNWHTGELFF.

V usage is TRBV14 and J usage is TRBJ2-1; TRBD2 aligns across 10 bases. J lost 5 bases, V lost 7 bases, and 20 bases had no gene match. The CDR3 runs 19 residues. In germline, CDR1 is SGHDN, CDR2 FVKESK. The CDR3 loop is CASTPTGDSGGPYDNEQFF. CDR3 bases: TGTGCCAGCACCCCAACGGGGGATAGCGGGGGGCCTTACGACAATGAGCAGTTCTTC.

This clone was seen a handful of times. The V call is TRBV7-9, the J call TRBJ2-3; no reliable D call. The V gene's germline CDR1 is SEHNR and CDR2 FQNEAQ (reference sequence). The CDR3 runs 14 residues. The V end lost 3 bases, the J end lost 0 bases, and 7 bases lay between the germline ends. In DNA, the CDR3 is TGTGCCAGCAGCTTCCTGACTAGCACAGATACGCAGTATTTT. It encodes CASSFLTSTDTQYF.

The chain employs TRBV2 and TRBJ1-1; no definite D call. The germline V gene encodes CDR1 SNHLY and CDR2 FYNNEI. The CDR3 spans 12 residues. Between the trimmed V and J ends, which lost 10 bases and 0 bases, there was a span of 9 bases. CDR3 sequence: CATLTVNTEAFF. Written as DNA, the CDR3 is TGTGCCACCCTGACGGTGAACACTGAAGCTTTCTTT.

This sequence joins TRBV7-9 and TRBJ1-2; D might be TRBD1 (6 bases). This CDR3 comprises 13 residues. Germline V gives CDR1 SEHNR, CDR2 FQNEAQ (reference sequence). V lost 1 base, J lost 7 bases, and 10 bases lay in between. The CDR3 DNA sequence: TGTGCCAGCAGCTTAGAACAGGGTCTTGGCTACACCTTC. It codes for CASSLEQGLGYTF. Full variable domain (missing parts from reference TRBV7-9 and TRBJ1-2): DTGVSQNPRHKITKRGQNVTFRCDPISEHNRLYWYRQTLGQGPEFLTYFQNEAQLEKSRLLSDRFSAERPKGSFSTLEIQRTEQGDSAMYLCASSLEQGLGYTFGSGTRLTVV.

CDR3 sequence (DNA): TGTGCCAGCAGTATACAGGGTGCCTACGAGCAGTACTTC. This translates into CASSIQGAYEQYF. The rearrangement uses TRBV28 and TRBJ2-7; D may be TRBD1 (6 bases). This CDR3 spans 13 amino acids. The ends were cut back, 5 bases at V and 2 bases at J, with 10 bases in the middle. Germline lookup yields CDR1 MDHEN and CDR2 SYDVKM.

This clone was seen once. CDR3 coding DNA: TGTGCCAGCACCTTGGATATGTACCAAGAGACCCAGTACTTC. Amino acids: CASTLDMYQETQYF. J is TRBJ2-5 and V is TRBV11-2; no definite D call. CDR1 and CDR2 (germline): SGHAT, FQNNGV. There are 14 residues in the CDR3. V was clipped by 7 bases and J by 0 bases, with 12 bases between them.

The V call is TRBV3-1 (or the pseudogene TRBV3-2), the J call TRBJ2-2, with 7 bases matching TRBD1. Germline V lookup: CDR1 LGHDT, CDR2 YNNKEL (reference sequence). Trimming at V came to 0 bases and at J to 3 bases, leaving 7 bases not matched to a gene. There are 17 residues in the CDR3. CDR3 bases: TGTGCCAGCAGCCAAGATAAGGGACAGAGATACACCGGGGAGCTGTTTTTT. Its translation is CASSQDKGQRYTGELFF.

This rearrangement joins TRBV29-1 to TRBJ2-5; D possibly corresponds to TRBD2 (7 bases). V was shortened by 3 bases and J by 5 bases, with 22 bases between the two germline ends. Germline CDR1 and CDR2: SQVTM and ANQGSEA. This CDR3 is 16 amino acids long. CDR3 in amino acids: CSVDPGPVGGRETQYF. As DNA, the CDR3 is TGCAGCGTTGATCCTGGGCCGGTGGGGGGGCGCGAGACCCAGTACTTC. Full variable domain (outside the CDR3, taken from reference TRBV29-1 and TRBJ2-5): SAVISQKPSRDICQRGTSLTIQCQVDSQVTMMFWYRQQPGQSLTLIATANQGSEATYESGFVIDKFPISRPNLTFSTLTVSNMSPEDSSIYLCSVDPGPVGGRETQYFGPGTRLLVL.

The chain recombines TRBV7-9 with TRBJ2-7; 7 bases are a match to TRBD1. Germline-derived CDR1 and CDR2 are SEHNR and FQNEAQ (reference sequence). This CDR3 comprises 12 residues. Unmatched junction bases numbered 2, after V lost 3 bases and J lost 6 bases. The CDR3 DNA is TGTGCCAGCAGCTTTCCAGGGGGCGAGCAGTACTTC. Translation gives CASSFPGGEQYF.

The chain uses TRBV9 and TRBJ1-3; 7 bases align to TRBD1. Germline CDR1 reads SGDLS; CDR2 reads YYNGEE. CDR3 length: 16 residues. Trimming removed 4 bases from V and 2 bases from J; junction bases left unmatched: 9. The CDR3 DNA is TGTGCCAGCAGCTTAACGACAGGGTCGGCTGGAAACACCATATATTTT. Translating it yields CASSLTTGSAGNTIYF.

This clone was detected once. The chain's CDR3 is CASSLRSYPTQGFDGANVLTF. CDR3 DNA: TGTGCCAGCAGCTTAAGGTCCTATCCGACACAGGGGTTCGACGGGGCCAACGTCCTGACTTTC. The V and J genes are TRBV7-3 and TRBJ2-6; TRBD1 agrees at 7 bases. This CDR3 is 21 amino acids long. Germline lookup yields CDR1 SGHTA and CDR2 FQGTGA. Trimming took 1 base from V and 4 from J; bases not matched to a gene: 19.

This chain connects TRBV11-1 to TRBJ2-3, with D unclear. Trimming left V 6 bases short and J 0 bases short, with 7 bases between. This CDR3 spans 13 amino acids. CDR1 is SGHAT, CDR2 FQDESV, per germline (reference sequence). CDR3 sequence reads: CASRPVSTDTQYF. The CDR3 DNA follows: TGTGCCAGCAGACCAGTGAGCACAGATACGCAGTATTTT. The full variable domain, its missing parts supplied by reference TRBV11-1 and TRBJ2-3, is EAEVAQSPRYKITEKSQAVAFWCDPISGHATLYWYRQILGQGPELLVQFQDESVVDDSQLPKDRFSAERLKGVDSTLKIQPAELGDSAMYLCASRPVSTDTQYFGPGTRLTVL.